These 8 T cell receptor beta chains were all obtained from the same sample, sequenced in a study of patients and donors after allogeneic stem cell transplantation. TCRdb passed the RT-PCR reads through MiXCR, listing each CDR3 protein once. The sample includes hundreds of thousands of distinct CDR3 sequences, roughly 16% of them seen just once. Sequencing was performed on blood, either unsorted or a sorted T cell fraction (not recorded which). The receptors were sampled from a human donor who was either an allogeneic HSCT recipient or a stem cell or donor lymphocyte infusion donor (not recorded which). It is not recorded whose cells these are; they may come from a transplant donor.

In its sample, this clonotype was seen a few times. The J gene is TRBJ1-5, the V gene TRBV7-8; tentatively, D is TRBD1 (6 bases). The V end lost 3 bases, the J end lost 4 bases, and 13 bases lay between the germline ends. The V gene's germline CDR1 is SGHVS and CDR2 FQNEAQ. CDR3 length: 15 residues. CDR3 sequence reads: CASSFRGKSNQPQHF. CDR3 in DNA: TGTGCCAGCAGCTTTAGGGGGAAGAGTAATCAGCCCCAGCATTTT.

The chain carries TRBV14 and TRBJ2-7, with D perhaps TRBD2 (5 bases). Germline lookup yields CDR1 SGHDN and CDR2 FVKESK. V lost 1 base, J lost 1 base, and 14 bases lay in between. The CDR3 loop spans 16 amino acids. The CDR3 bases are TGTGCCAGCAGCCAAGTAATCAGGACTGAGTCCTACGAGCAGTACTTC. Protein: CASSQVIRTESYEQYF.

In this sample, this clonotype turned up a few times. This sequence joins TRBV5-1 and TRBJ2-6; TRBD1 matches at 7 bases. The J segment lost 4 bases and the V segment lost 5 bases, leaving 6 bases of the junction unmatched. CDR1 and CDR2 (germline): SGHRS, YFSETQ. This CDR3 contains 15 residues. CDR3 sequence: CASRATGEGANVLTF. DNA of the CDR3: TGCGCCAGCAGAGCAACAGGGGAAGGGGCCAACGTCCTGACTTTC. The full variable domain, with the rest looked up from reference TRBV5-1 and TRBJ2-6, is KAGVTQTPRYLIKTRGQQVTLSCSPISGHRSVSWYQQTPGQGLQFLFEYFSETQRNKGNFPGRFSGRQFSNSRSEMNVSTLELGDSALYLCASRATGEGANVLTFGAGSRLTVL.

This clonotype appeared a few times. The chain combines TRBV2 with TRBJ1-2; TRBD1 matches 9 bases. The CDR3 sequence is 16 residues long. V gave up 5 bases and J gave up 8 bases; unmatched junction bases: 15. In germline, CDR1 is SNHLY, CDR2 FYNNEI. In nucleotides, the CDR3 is TGTGCCAGCAGTCCTACCCCGGACAGGGGTCCCGGAGGCTACACCTTC. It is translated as CASSPTPDRGPGGYTF.

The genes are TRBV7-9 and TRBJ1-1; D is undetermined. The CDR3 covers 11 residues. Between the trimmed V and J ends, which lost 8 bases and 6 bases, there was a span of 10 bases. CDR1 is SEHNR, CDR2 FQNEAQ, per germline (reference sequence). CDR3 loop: CASDPSPEAFF. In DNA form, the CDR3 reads TGTGCCAGCGACCCTAGCCCTGAAGCTTTCTTT.

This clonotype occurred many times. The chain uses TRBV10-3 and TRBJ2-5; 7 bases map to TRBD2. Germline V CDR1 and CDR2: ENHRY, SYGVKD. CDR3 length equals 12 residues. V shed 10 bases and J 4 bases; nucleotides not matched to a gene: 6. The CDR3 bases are TGTGCCACCCGACTAGCTGGAGAGACCCAGTACTTC. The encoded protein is CATRLAGETQYF.

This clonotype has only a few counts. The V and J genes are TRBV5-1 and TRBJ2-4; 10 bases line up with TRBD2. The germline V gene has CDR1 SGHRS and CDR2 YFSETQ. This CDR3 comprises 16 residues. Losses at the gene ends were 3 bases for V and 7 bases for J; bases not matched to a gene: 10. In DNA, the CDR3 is TGCGCCAGCAGCTCCCTAGCGGGAGATTTGGGGAACATTCAGTACTTC. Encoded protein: CASSSLAGDLGNIQYF.

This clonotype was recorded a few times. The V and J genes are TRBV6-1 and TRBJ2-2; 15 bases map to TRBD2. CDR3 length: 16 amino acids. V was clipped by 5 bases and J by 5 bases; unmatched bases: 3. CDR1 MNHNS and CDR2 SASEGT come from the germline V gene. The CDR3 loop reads CASSQGLAGGTGELFF. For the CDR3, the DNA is TGTGCCAGCAGTCAGGGACTAGCGGGAGGTACCGGGGAGCTGTTTTTT.